The 14 T cell receptor beta chains presented below share a single source sample, sequenced in a study of cytomegalovirus exposure and HLA in healthy donors. 13 Jbeta primers and 60 Vbeta primers were used for the PCR. Only in-frame clones appear in the TCRdb table, and some are missing; sequencing was by immunoSEQ multiplex PCR. The table has some 190,000 clones, 65% to 85% seen once. Sequenced material: PBMCs. These receptor sequences come from a girl aged 10 to 17 in good health and CMV-seropositive.

This chain uses TRBV19 with TRBJ1-1, with 9 positions matching TRBD1. Germline CDR1 and CDR2: LNHDA and SQIVND (reference sequence). After removal of 5 bases from V and 5 bases from J, the junction contained 9 bases not matched to a gene. The CDR3 is 15 residues long. CDR3 in amino acids: CASSPGQGRRTEAFF. In nucleotides, the CDR3 is TGTGCCAGTAGTCCCGGACAGGGGCGGAGGACTGAAGCTTTCTTT.

V is TRBV19 and J is TRBJ2-7, with 9 bases identical to TRBD2. From germline, CDR1 is LNHDA and CDR2 SQIVND (reference sequence). The CDR3 is made up of 15 amino acids. With 2 bases clipped from V and 2 bases from J, the junction kept 4 bases outside the gene matches. The CDR3 DNA reads TGTGCCAGTAGTATATTTGCTAGCGGGACCTACGAGCAGTACTTC. As protein: CASSIFASGTYEQYF.

This clone was recorded a few times. CDR3 coding DNA: TGTGCCACCAGTCTGACGCGACATACCTACGAGCAGTACTTC. Its protein product is CATSLTRHTYEQYF. The rearrangement joins TRBV15 to TRBJ2-7; unclear D gene. The germline V gene has CDR1 LNHNV and CDR2 YYDKDF (reference sequence). The CDR3 is 14 amino acids. Trimming shortened V by 6 bases and J by 2 bases, and 14 bases separated the two germline ends.

The chain uses TRBV27 and TRBJ2-3; 11 nucleotides align to TRBD2. This CDR3 has 17 amino acids. Germline V lookup: CDR1 MNHEY, CDR2 SMNVEV (reference sequence). V shed 0 bases and J 7 bases; nucleotides not matched to a gene: 9. CDR3 protein: CASSLSAGLAGGYTQYF. Written as DNA, the CDR3 is TGTGCCAGCAGTTTATCGGCCGGACTAGCGGGTGGATATACGCAGTATTTT.

The rearrangement joins TRBV6-6 to TRBJ1-2; no definite D call. Looked up from germline, CDR1 is MNHNY and CDR2 is SVGAGI (reference sequence). The CDR3 contains 13 residues. The V end lost 6 bases, the J end lost 3 bases, and 11 bases lay between the germline ends. CDR3 sequence (DNA): TGTGCCAGCAGCACCCTAGGAGACTATGGCTACACCTTC. It codes for CASSTLGDYGYTF.

The rearrangement links TRBV30 to TRBJ1-2; D may be TRBD1 (6 bases). From germline, CDR1 is GTSNPN and CDR2 SVGIG (reference sequence). CDR3 length: 14 residues. V gave up 0 bases and J gave up 4 bases, with 12 bases separating them. The CDR3 is CAWSVSWDTYGYTF. CDR3 nucleotides: TGTGCCTGGAGTGTATCCTGGGACACCTATGGCTACACCTTC.

The chain is built from TRBV6-1 and TRBJ1-5; 7 nucleotides match TRBD1. CDR3 length: 15 amino acids. Germline CDR1 and CDR2: MNHNS and SASEGT. V shed 7 bases and J 4 bases; nucleotides not matched to a gene: 10. The CDR3 DNA reads TGTGCCAGCACCGAGGCGACAGGGCGGAATCAGCCCCAGCATTTT. Its translation: CASTEATGRNQPQHF.

V usage is TRBV27 and J usage is TRBJ2-7, with a tentative D call TRBD2 (6 bases). Germline V gives CDR1 MNHEY, CDR2 SMNVEV (reference sequence). The CDR3 runs to 14 residues. Trimming stripped 6 bases from V and 0 bases from J, with 12 bases between. The CDR3 DNA reads as TGTGCCAGCAGCTGGGACTCCGGCTCCTACGAGCAGTACTTC. It specifies CASSWDSGSYEQYF.

V usage is TRBV14 and J usage is TRBJ1-3; D uncertain. V was clipped by 1 base and J by 4 bases, with 11 bases between them. CDR1 and CDR2 (germline): SGHDN, FVKESK. The CDR3 is 15 residues long. The CDR3 DNA sequence: TGTGCCAGCAGCCAAGTCTCGGTTTCGGGAAACACCATATATTTT. Protein product: CASSQVSVSGNTIYF.

This clone appeared a few times. The CDR3 here is CASSLVESGELFF. The DNA for the CDR3 is TGTGCCAGCAGCTTGGTGGAGTCCGGGGAGCTGTTTTTT. This chain links TRBV5-5 with TRBJ2-2; D ambiguous. The CDR3 sequence is 13 residues long. The germline V gene has CDR1 SGHKS and CDR2 YYEKEE (reference sequence). V was cut by 0 bases and J by 6 bases, with 6 bases left in between.

The rearrangement joins TRBV21-1 to TRBJ1-2. TRBV21-1 constitutes a pseudogene. The CDR3 covers 10 residues. CDR3 amino acids: CASTRVGYTF. The CDR3 DNA follows: TGTGCCAGCACCCGAGTAGGCTACACCTTC.

The chain uses TRBV29-1 and TRBJ1-2; the match to TRBD1 covers 8 bases. CDR1 and CDR2 (germline): SQVTM, ANQGSEA. This CDR3 region has 14 residues. Germline trimming cut 5 bases from V and 5 bases from J; bases unmatched to any gene: 10. CDR3 protein: CSVPPTGAKYGYTF. The CDR3 nucleotides read TGCAGCGTTCCACCGACAGGGGCGAAATATGGCTACACCTTC. The full variable domain, in which reference TRBV29-1 and TRBJ1-2 provide the parts outside the CDR3, is SAVISQKPSRDICQRGTSLTIQCQVDSQVTMMFWYRQQPGQSLTLIATANQGSEATYESGFVIDKFPISRPNLTFSTLTVSNMSPEDSSIYLCSVPPTGAKYGYTFGSGTRLTVV.

The rearrangement joins TRBV7-8 to TRBJ1-1; no clear D. V lost 5 bases to trimming and J lost 1 base, with 8 bases between them. In germline, CDR1 is SGHVS, CDR2 FQNEAQ. The CDR3 length is 13 residues. The CDR3 protein is CASSAEENTEAFF. CDR3 bases: TGTGCCAGCAGCGCAGAGGAGAACACTGAAGCTTTCTTT.

This chain links TRBV7-9 with TRBJ2-7; a weak D match, TRBD1 (9 bases). Germline CDR1 is SEHNR and CDR2 is FQNEAQ (reference sequence). The V end lost 1 base, the J end lost 2 bases, and 15 bases lay between the germline ends. The CDR3 has 16 residues. CDR3 sequence (DNA): TGTGCCAGCAGCTTAGTAGCGGGACAGGGCCCCTACGAGCAGTACTTC. Translation gives CASSLVAGQGPYEQYF. The full variable domain, completed using reference TRBV7-9 and TRBJ2-7, is DTGVSQNPRHKITKRGQNVTFRCDPISEHNRLYWYRQTLGQGPEFLTYFQNEAQLEKSRLLSDRFSAERPKGSFSTLEIQRTEQGDSAMYLCASSLVAGQGPYEQYFGPGTRLTVT.